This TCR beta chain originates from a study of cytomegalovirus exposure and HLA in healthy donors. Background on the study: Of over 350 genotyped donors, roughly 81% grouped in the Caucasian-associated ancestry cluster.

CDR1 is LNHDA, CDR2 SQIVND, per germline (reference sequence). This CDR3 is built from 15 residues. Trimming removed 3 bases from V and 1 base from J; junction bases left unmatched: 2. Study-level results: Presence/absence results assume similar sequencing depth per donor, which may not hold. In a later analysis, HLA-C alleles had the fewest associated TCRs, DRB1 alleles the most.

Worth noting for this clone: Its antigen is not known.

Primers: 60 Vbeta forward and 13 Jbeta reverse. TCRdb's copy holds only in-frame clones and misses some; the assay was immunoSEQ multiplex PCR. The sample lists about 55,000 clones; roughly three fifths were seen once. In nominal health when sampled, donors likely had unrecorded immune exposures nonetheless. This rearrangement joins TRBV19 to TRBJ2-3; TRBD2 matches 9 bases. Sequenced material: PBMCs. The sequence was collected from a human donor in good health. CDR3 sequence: CASSIAGGGTDTQYF. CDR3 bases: TGTGCCAGTAGTATTGCGGGGGGGGGCACAGATACGCAGTATTTT.